The sequence of this TCR beta chain was determined in a study of patients and donors after allogeneic stem cell transplantation. One entry per CDR3 protein results from TCRdb running MiXCR on the RT-PCR reads. Of a few hundred thousand distinct CDR3 sequences in the sample, 38% are singletons; the top ten hold around a tenth. This clonotype was observed many times. This TCR came from a human donor who was either an allogeneic HSCT recipient or a stem cell or donor lymphocyte infusion donor (not recorded which). It is not recorded whose cells these are; they may come from a transplant donor. Sequencing was performed on blood, either unsorted or a sorted T cell fraction (not recorded which).

CDR3 sequence reads: CASGTYEQYF. The CDR3 nucleotides are TGTGCCAGCGGAACATACGAGCAGTACTTC. The gene calls are TRBV12-3 or TRBV12-4 and TRBJ2-7; D unresolved. This CDR3 is built from 10 residues. V lost 8 bases and J lost 4, with 6 bases in between.